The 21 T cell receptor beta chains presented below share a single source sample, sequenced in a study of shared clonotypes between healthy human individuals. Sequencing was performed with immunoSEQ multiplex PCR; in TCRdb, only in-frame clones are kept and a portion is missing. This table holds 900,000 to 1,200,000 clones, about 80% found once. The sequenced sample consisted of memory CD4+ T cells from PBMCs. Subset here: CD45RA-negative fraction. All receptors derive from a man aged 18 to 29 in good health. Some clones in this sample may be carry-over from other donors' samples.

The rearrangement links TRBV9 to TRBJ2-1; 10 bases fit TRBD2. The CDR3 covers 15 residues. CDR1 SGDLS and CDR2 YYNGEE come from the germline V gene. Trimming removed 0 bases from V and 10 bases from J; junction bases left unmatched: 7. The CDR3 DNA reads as TGTGCCAGCAGCGTAGCTAGGACTAGCGGCATAGAGCAGTTCTTC. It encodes CASSVARTSGIEQFF.

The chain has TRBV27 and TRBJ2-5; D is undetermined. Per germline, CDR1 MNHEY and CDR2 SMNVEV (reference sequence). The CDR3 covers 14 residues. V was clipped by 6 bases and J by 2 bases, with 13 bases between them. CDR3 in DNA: TGTGCCAGCAGAAGCGACTCCTCTCAAGAGACCCAGTACTTC. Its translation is CASRSDSSQETQYF.

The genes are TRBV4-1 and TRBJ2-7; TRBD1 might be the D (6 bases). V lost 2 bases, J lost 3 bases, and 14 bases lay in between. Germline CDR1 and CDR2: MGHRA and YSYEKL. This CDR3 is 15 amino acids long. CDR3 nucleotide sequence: TGCGCCAGCAGCCAATCCACACAGGGCGTCTACGAGCAGTACTTC. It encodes CASSQSTQGVYEQYF.

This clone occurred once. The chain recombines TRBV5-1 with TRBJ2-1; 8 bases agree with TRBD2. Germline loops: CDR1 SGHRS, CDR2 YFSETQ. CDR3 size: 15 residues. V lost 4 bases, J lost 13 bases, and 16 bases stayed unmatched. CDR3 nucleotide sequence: TGCGCCAGCAGCGTCTCTAGCGGGCCCGTATCGGAACAGTTCTTC. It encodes CASSVSSGPVSEQFF.

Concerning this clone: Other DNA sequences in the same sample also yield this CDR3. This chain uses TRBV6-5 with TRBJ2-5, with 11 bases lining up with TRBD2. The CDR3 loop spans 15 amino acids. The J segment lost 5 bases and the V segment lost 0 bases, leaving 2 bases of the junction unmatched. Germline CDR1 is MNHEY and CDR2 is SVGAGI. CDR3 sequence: CASSYSSGRGETQYF. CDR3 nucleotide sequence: TGTGCCAGCAGTTACTCTAGCGGGAGGGGGGAGACCCAGTACTTC.

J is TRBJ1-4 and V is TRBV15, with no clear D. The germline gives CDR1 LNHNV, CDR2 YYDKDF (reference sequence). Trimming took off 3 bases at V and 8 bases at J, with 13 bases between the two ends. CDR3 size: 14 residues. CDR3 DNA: TGTGCCACCAGCAGCGCCGGGGTTAGGGAAAAACTGTTTTTT. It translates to CATSSAGVREKLFF. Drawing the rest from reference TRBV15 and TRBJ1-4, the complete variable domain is DAMVIQNPRYQVTQFGKPVTLSCSQTLNHNVMYWYQQKSSQAPKLLFHYYDKDFNNEADTPDNFQSRRPNTSFCFLDIRSPGLGDTAMYLCATSSAGVREKLFFGSGTQLSVL.

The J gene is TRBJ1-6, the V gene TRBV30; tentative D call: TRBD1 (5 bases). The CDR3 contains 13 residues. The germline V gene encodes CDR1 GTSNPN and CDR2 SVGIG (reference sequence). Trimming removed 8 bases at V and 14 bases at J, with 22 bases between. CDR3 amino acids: CAGAVVQLGALHF. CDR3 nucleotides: TGTGCCGGGGCGGTTGTTCAACTCGGGGCCCTCCACTTT.

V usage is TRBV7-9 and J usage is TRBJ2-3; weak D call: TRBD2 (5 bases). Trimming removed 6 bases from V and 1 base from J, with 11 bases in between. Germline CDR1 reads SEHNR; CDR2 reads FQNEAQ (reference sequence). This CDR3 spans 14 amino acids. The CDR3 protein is CASSYVGGTDTQYF. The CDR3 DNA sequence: TGTGCCAGCAGTTACGTCGGGGGCACAGATACGCAGTATTTT. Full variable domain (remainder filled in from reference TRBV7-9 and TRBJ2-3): DTGVSQNPRHKITKRGQNVTFRCDPISEHNRLYWYRQTLGQGPEFLTYFQNEAQLEKSRLLSDRFSAERPKGSFSTLEIQRTEQGDSAMYLCASSYVGGTDTQYFGPGTRLTVL.

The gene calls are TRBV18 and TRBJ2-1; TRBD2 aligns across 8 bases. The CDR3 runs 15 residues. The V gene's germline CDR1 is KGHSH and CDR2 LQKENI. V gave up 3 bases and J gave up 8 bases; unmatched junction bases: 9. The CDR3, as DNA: TGTGCCAGCTCACCTCAGGGACTAGGTGCCCATGAGCAGTTCTTC. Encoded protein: CASSPQGLGAHEQFF.

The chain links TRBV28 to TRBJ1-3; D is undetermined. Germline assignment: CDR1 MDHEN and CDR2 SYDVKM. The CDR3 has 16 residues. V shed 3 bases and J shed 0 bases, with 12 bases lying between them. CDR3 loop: CASSFGLPSSGNTIYF. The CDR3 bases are TGTGCCAGCAGTTTCGGCCTTCCCAGCTCTGGAAACACCATATATTTT.

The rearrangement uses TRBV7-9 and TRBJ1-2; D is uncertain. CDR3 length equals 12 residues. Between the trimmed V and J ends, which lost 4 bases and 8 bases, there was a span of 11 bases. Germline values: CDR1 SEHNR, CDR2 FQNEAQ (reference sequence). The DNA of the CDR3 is TGTGCCAGCAGCTGGAGGGATACCGGCTACACCTTC. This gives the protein CASSWRDTGYTF.

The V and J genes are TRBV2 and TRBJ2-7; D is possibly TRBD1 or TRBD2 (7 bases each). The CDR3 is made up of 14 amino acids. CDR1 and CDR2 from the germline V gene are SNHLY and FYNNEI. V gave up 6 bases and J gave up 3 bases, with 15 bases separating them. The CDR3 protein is CASSPGGGNYEQYF. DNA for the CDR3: TGTGCCAGCAGCCCAGGGGGGGGAAACTACGAGCAGTACTTC.

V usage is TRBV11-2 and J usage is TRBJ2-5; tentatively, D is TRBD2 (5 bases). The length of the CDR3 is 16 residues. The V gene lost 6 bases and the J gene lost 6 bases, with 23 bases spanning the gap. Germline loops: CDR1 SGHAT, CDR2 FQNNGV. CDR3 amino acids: CASSPPRRAGTQTQYF. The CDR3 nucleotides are TGTGCCAGCAGTCCCCCAAGAAGGGCGGGCACACAGACCCAGTACTTC.

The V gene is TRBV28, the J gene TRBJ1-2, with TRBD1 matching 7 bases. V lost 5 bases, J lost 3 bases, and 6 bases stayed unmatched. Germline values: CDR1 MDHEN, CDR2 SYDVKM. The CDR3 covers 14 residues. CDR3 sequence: CASSPWGTDYGYTF. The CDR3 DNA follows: TGTGCCAGCAGTCCCTGGGGGACAGACTATGGCTACACCTTC.

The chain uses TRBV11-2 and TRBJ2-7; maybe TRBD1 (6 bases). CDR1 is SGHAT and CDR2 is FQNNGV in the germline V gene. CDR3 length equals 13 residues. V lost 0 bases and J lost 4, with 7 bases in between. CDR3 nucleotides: TGTGCCAGCAGCTTAGAACAGGGTTACGAGCAGTACTTC. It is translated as CASSLEQGYEQYF.

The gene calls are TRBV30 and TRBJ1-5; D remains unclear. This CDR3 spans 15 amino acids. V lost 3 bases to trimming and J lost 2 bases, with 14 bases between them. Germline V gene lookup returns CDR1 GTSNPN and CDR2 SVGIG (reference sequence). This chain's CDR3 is CAWSPLERGNQPQHF. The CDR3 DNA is TGTGCCTGGAGCCCCTTGGAACGGGGCAATCAGCCCCAGCATTTT.

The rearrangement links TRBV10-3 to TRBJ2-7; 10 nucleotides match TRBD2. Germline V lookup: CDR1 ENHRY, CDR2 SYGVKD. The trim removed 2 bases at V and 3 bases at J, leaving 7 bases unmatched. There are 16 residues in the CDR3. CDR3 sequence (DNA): TGTGCCATCAGTGAGGGAAGGACTAGCGGTAGCTACGAGCAGTACTTC. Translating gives CAISEGRTSGSYEQYF.

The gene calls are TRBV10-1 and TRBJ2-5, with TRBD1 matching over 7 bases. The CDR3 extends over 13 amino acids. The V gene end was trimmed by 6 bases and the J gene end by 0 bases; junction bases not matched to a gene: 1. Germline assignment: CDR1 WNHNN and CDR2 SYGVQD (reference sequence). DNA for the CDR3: TGCGCCAGCAGACAGGGGAACCAAGAGACCCAGTACTTC. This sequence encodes CASRQGNQETQYF.

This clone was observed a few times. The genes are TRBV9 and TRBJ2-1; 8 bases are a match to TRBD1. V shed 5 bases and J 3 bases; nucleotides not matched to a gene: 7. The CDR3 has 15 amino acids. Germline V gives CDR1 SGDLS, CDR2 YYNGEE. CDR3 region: CASRKDRGDYNEQFF. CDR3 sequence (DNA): TGTGCCAGCAGAAAAGACAGGGGCGACTACAATGAGCAGTTCTTC.

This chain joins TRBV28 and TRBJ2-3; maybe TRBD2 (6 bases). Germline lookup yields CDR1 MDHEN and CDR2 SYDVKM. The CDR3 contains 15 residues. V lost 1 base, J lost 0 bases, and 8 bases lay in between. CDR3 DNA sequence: TGTGCCAGCAGTTTATCTAGCGAGAGCACAGATACGCAGTATTTT. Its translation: CASSLSSESTDTQYF.

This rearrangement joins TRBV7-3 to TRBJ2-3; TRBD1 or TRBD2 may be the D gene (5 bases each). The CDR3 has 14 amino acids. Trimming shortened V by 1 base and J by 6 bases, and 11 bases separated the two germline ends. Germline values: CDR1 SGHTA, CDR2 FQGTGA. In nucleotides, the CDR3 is TGTGCCAGCAGCTTAAGGGGCGGGCAGGATACGCAGTATTTT. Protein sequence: CASSLRGGQDTQYF.